The 24 T cell receptor beta chains reported below all come from one sample, sequenced in a study of T cells in Graves' hyperthyroidism and ophthalmopathy. TCR beta CDR3 regions were amplified from RNA. The HTBI primer set served for first-round RT-PCR of the TCR CDR3. Each CDR3 protein gets one entry after TCRdb re-called the multiplex PCR reads with MiXCR. The sample carries 450,000 to 600,000 distinct CDR3 sequences, around 20% recorded once. Sequences were obtained from blood. Source of these receptors: a man aged 40-50 years with Graves' ophthalmopathy.

This chain joins TRBV14 and TRBJ1-4; 8 bases are a match to TRBD1. Germline lookup yields CDR1 SGHDN and CDR2 FVKESK. With 2 bases clipped from V and 8 bases from J, the junction kept 4 bases outside the gene matches. The CDR3 is 14 amino acids. The CDR3 region is CASSQPGTGEKLFF. The CDR3 coding sequence is TGTGCCAGCAGCCAACCCGGGACAGGAGAAAAACTGTTTTTT.

CDR3 sequence (DNA): TGCAGCGTTGAAGAACAGGGGTCTGAAAAACTGTTTTTT. It translates to CSVEEQGSEKLFF. V is TRBV29-1 and J is TRBJ1-4; 7 bases align to TRBD1. The germline V gene has CDR1 SQVTM and CDR2 ANQGSEA. The V and J ends lost 0 bases and 7 bases, in that order; junction bases with no gene match: 2. The CDR3 is made up of 13 amino acids.

This clonotype was counted at least ten times. The chain links TRBV6-1 to TRBJ1-2; tentative D call: TRBD1 (5 bases). Germline lookup yields CDR1 MNHNS and CDR2 SASEGT. CDR3 length: 14 residues. V was clipped by 10 bases and J by 6 bases, with 21 bases between them. CDR3 amino acids: CAIAQGTLGHGYTF. In nucleotides, the CDR3 is TGTGCCATCGCCCAAGGGACTCTCGGGCATGGCTACACCTTC.

In this sample, this clonotype turned up many times. The chain joins TRBV28 to TRBJ2-7; D possibly corresponds to TRBD1 (7 bases). CDR3 length: 14 amino acids. Germline CDR1 is MDHEN and CDR2 is SYDVKM. Between the trimmed V and J ends, which lost 5 bases and 6 bases, there was a span of 17 bases. Written as DNA, the CDR3 is TGTGCCAGCAGTCAGGGGGGCGCCGGGTCCGAGCAGTACTTC. It yields the protein CASSQGGAGSEQYF.

This clonotype was observed many times. The chain uses TRBV7-2 and TRBJ2-1; D not resolved. The V gene lost 5 bases and the J gene lost 6 bases, with 17 bases spanning the gap. The germline V gene has CDR1 SGHTA and CDR2 FQGNSA. The CDR3 length is 15 residues. The CDR3 sequence: CASSKPGSRGNEQFF. The CDR3 region has the DNA TGTGCCAGCAGCAAACCGGGTTCCCGCGGCAATGAGCAGTTCTTC. The full variable domain, completed using reference TRBV7-2 and TRBJ2-1, is GAGVSQSPSNKVTEKGKDVELRCDPISGHTALYWYRQSLGQGLEFLIYFQGNSAPDKSGLPSDRFSAERTGGSVSTLTIQRTQQEDSAVYLCASSKPGSRGNEQFFGPGTRLTVL.

This clonotype was observed a few times. The chain couples TRBV4-3 to TRBJ2-5; 8 nucleotides align to TRBD2. Germline V gene data show CDR1 as LGHNA and CDR2 as YSLEER. With V trimmed by 3 bases and J by 2 bases, 5 bases remained unmatched. This CDR3 spans 15 amino acids. DNA of the CDR3: TGCGCCAGCAGCCATCTAGCGGGCCAGCAAGAGACCCAGTACTTC. This sequence encodes CASSHLAGQQETQYF.

This clonotype was counted ten times or more. This chain uses TRBV29-1 with TRBJ1-1; D remains unclear. Trimming removed 6 bases at V and 5 bases at J, with 10 bases between. This CDR3 region has 11 residues. The V gene's germline CDR1 is SQVTM and CDR2 ANQGSEA. This CDR3 reads CSVSTRTEAFF. The CDR3 DNA sequence: TGCAGCGTGTCGACCAGGACTGAAGCTTTCTTT.

CDR3 sequence (DNA): TGTGCCAGCACTATCCCCCCGGGAGGCCCTGAAGCTTTCTTT. Encoded protein: CASTIPPGGPEAFF. The chain carries TRBV2 and TRBJ1-1, with no clear D. V was trimmed by 7 bases and J by 6 bases, leaving 18 bases between them. CDR1 and CDR2 (germline): SNHLY, FYNNEI. The CDR3 is 14 amino acids.

This clonotype was seen many times. The chain carries TRBV27 and TRBJ2-1, with 8 bases matching TRBD1. The junction had 2 bases not matched to a gene; V was cut back by 0 bases and J by 4 bases. CDR3 length: 15 residues. Germline-derived CDR1 and CDR2 are MNHEY and SMNVEV (reference sequence). CDR3 protein: CASSLSQGAYNEQFF. The CDR3 coding sequence is TGTGCCAGCAGTTTATCGCAGGGGGCATACAATGAGCAGTTCTTC.

This clonotype has at least ten counts. This chain connects TRBV18 to TRBJ2-7; TRBD1 matches 9 bases. The CDR3 is 16 amino acids. Trimming took 3 bases from V and 4 from J; bases not matched to a gene: 10. Germline-derived CDR1 and CDR2 are KGHSH and LQKENI. The CDR3 nucleotides read TGTGCCAGCTCACCCAGAACCGGGACAGGGAGTTACGAGCAGTACTTC. Protein sequence: CASSPRTGTGSYEQYF.

A few counts support this clonotype. A read error may account for a junction end that differs from germline. The chain combines TRBV15 with TRBJ2-5, with D perhaps TRBD2 (5 bases). The CDR3 is 15 amino acids. CDR1 is LNHNV and CDR2 is YYDKDF in the germline V gene (reference sequence). CDR3 coding DNA: TGTGCCACCAGCAGAGTCTATGGGAGCCAAGAGACCCAGTGCTTC. Translating it yields CATSRVYGSQETQCF. The complete variable domain, with remaining parts taken from reference TRBV15 and TRBJ2-5, reads DAMVIQNPRYQVTQFGKPVTLSCSQTLNHNVMYWYQQKSSQAPKLLFHYYDKDFNNEADTPDNFQSRRPNTSFCFLDIRSPGLGDTAMYLCATSRVYGSQETQCFGPGTRLLVL.

This clonotype was counted a few times. The rearrangement links TRBV7-9 to TRBJ2-7; 7 bases agree with TRBD2. Germline V gene lookup returns CDR1 SEHNR and CDR2 FQNEAQ (reference sequence). The V segment lost 4 bases and the J segment 11 bases; nucleotides outside the gene matches: 5. The CDR3 extends over 11 amino acids. Here the CDR3 DNA reads TGTGCCAGCAGCTCTGGGAGGGAGGAGTACTTC. This translates into CASSSGREEYF.

This clonotype was picked up a small number of times. The rearrangement joins TRBV9 to TRBJ1-1; 7 bases fit TRBD1. The CDR3 is 15 amino acids. The V segment lost 0 bases and the J segment 2 bases; nucleotides outside the gene matches: 4. CDR1 and CDR2 from the germline V gene are SGDLS and YYNGEE. In nucleotides, the CDR3 is TGTGCCAGCAGCGTAGGAGGGACAGTTAACACTGAAGCTTTCTTT. It specifies CASSVGGTVNTEAFF.

The chain uses TRBV6-2 or TRBV6-3 and TRBJ1-3; D gene unclear. V lost 6 bases and J 4 bases, leaving 4 bases between the germline ends. Germline lookup yields CDR1 MNHEY and CDR2 SVGEGT. The CDR3 loop spans 11 amino acids. CDR3 sequence: CASRRGNTIYF. CDR3 nucleotides: TGTGCCAGCAGAAGGGGAAACACCATATATTTT.

This clonotype was counted between two and nine times. This rearrangement joins TRBV24-1 to TRBJ1-3; no definite D call. The germline CDR1 and CDR2 sequences are KGHDR and SFDVKD. This CDR3 is 12 amino acids long. Trimming removed 3 bases from V and 5 bases from J, with 4 bases in between. The CDR3 protein is CATSDTRNTIYF. The CDR3 DNA follows: TGTGCCACCAGTGATACGAGAAACACCATATATTTT.

This clonotype has ten or more counts. The chain uses TRBV3-1 and TRBJ1-1; the match to TRBD1 covers 8 bases. Germline V gives CDR1 LGHDT, CDR2 YNNKEL (reference sequence). Trimming cost V 6 bases and J 1 base; bases outside gene matches: 4. The CDR3 length is 14 residues. CDR3 nucleotides: TGTGCCAGCAGGAAGGGGACAGGGAACACTGAAGCTTTCTTT. Translating gives CASRKGTGNTEAFF.

This clonotype was found many times. V and J are TRBV11-2 and TRBJ2-2; no reliable D call. With 2 bases removed from V and 3 bases from J, the gap between germline ends came to 4 bases. Germline CDR1 reads SGHAT; CDR2 reads FQNNGV. This CDR3 comprises 13 residues. The CDR3 reads CASSLTDTGELFF. For the CDR3, the DNA is TGTGCCAGCAGCTTAACAGACACCGGGGAGCTGTTTTTT.

This clonotype was seen at least ten times. The chain links TRBV11-2 to TRBJ2-7, with 9 bases fitting TRBD2. Trimming removed 4 bases from V and 6 bases from J; junction bases left unmatched: 10. CDR1 and CDR2 from the germline V gene are SGHAT and FQNNGV. The CDR3 has 15 amino acids. The CDR3 loop reads CASSYKPGLASEQYF. In DNA, the CDR3 is TGTGCCAGCAGCTACAAACCGGGACTAGCAAGCGAGCAGTACTTC. Drawing the rest from reference TRBV11-2 and TRBJ2-7, the complete variable domain is EAGVAQSPRYKIIEKRQSVAFWCNPISGHATLYWYQQILGQGPKLLIQFQNNGVVDDSQLPKDRFSAERLKGVDSTLKIQPAKLEDSAVYLCASSYKPGLASEQYFGPGTRLTVT.

The V gene is TRBV9, the J gene TRBJ2-3; weak D call: TRBD2 (6 bases). CDR3 length: 16 amino acids. Germline loops: CDR1 SGDLS, CDR2 YYNGEE. Trimming took 2 bases from V and 2 from J, leaving 15 bases between them. For the CDR3, the DNA is TGTGCCAGCAGCGTCGGGGTGGGCGGGGTCACAGATACGCAGTATTTT. Its protein product is CASSVGVGGVTDTQYF.

This clonotype was recorded a few times. The CDR3 DNA reads as TGTGCCAGTAGTATAGGCAGCGGACTAGGGGATGAGCAGTTCTTC. This encodes CASSIGSGLGDEQFF. V usage is TRBV19 and J usage is TRBJ2-1; 7 nucleotides agree with TRBD2. The CDR3 loop spans 15 amino acids. Germline CDR1 and CDR2: LNHDA and SQIVND (reference sequence). V was clipped by 1 base and J by 8 bases; unmatched bases: 8. The full variable domain, its missing parts supplied by reference TRBV19 and TRBJ2-1, is DGGITQSPKYLFRKEGQNVTLSCEQNLNHDAMYWYRQDPGQGLRLIYYSQIVNDFQKGDIAEGYSVSREKKESFPLTVTSAQKNPTAFYLCASSIGSGLGDEQFFGPGTRLTVL.

This clonotype was counted between two and nine times. The V and J genes are TRBV6-2 or TRBV6-3 and TRBJ1-2; D remains unclear. The CDR3 spans 12 residues. CDR1 MNHEY and CDR2 SVGEGT come from the germline V gene. The V end was cut by 6 bases, the J end by 2 bases, with 7 bases between. The CDR3 loop reads CASRAENYGYTF. DNA for the CDR3: TGTGCCAGCAGAGCAGAGAACTATGGCTACACCTTC.

The chain combines TRBV5-4 with TRBJ1-1; 8 bases align to TRBD1. Germline V gene data show CDR1 as SGHNT and CDR2 as YYREEE (reference sequence). CDR3 size: 16 residues. V lost 3 bases to trimming and J lost 0 bases; unmatched junction nucleotides: 7. The CDR3 coding sequence is TGTGCCAGCAGCTCAGAGGACAGGGCCTTGAACACTGAAGCTTTCTTT. Protein: CASSSEDRALNTEAFF. The full variable domain, in which reference TRBV5-4 and TRBJ1-1 provide the parts outside the CDR3, is ETGVTQSPTHLIKTRGQQVTLRCSSQSGHNTVSWYQQALGQGPQFIFQYYREEENGRGNFPPRFSGLQFPNYSSELNVNALELDDSALYLCASSSEDRALNTEAFFGQGTRLTVV.

This clonotype was picked up many times. This chain links TRBV18 with TRBJ1-1; D gene unclear. CDR3 size: 12 residues. Trimming removed 2 bases from V and 7 bases from J, with 8 bases in between. Germline V lookup: CDR1 KGHSH, CDR2 LQKENI. Here the CDR3 DNA reads TGTGCCAGCTCACCAGTGTTGGGTGAAGCTTTCTTT. This codes for CASSPVLGEAFF.

About this clonotype: The junction does not match germline at one end; this may be a read error. The V and J genes are TRBV3-1 and TRBJ1-6; 10 nucleotides agree with TRBD1. The germline gives CDR1 LGHDT, CDR2 YNNKEL (reference sequence). The CDR3 loop spans 15 amino acids. The CDR3 spells CASSQSGQGNSPPHF. The CDR3 DNA reads as TGTGCCAGCAGCCAATCGGGACAGGGGAATTCACCCCCCCACTTT. Together with reference TRBV3-1 and TRBJ1-6, the CDR3 gives the full variable domain: DTAVSQTPKYLVTQMGNDKSIKCEQNLGHDTMYWYKQDSKKFLKIMFSYNNKELIINETVPNRFSPKSPDKAHLNLHINSLELGDSAVYFCASSQSGQGNSPPHFGNGTRLTVT.